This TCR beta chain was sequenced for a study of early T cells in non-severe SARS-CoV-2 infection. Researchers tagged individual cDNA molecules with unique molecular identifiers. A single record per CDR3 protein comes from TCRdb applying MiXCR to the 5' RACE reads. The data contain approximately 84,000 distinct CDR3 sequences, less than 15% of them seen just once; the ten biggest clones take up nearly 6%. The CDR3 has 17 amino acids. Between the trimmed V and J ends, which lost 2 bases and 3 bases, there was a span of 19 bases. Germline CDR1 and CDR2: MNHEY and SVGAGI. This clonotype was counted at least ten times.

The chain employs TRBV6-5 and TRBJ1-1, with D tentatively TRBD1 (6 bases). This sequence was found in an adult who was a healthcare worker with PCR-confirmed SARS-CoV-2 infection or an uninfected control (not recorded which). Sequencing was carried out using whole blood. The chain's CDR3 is CASSYPPDSEEHTEAFF. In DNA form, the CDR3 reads TGTGCCAGCAGTTACCCACCGGACAGCGAGGAACACACTGAAGCTTTCTTT.